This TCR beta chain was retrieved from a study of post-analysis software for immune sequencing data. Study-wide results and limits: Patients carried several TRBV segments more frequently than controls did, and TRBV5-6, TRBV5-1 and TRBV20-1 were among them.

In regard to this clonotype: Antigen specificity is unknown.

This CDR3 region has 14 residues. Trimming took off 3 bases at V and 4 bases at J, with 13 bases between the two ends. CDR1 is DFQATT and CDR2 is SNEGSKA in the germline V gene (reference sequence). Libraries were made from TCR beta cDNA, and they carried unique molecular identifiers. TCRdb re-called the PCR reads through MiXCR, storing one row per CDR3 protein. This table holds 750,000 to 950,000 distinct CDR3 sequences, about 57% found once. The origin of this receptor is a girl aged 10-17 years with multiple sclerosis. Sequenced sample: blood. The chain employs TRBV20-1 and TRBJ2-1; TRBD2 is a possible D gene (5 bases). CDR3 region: CSASASLGYNEQFF. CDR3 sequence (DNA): TGCAGTGCTAGTGCTAGCTTGGGGTACAATGAGCAGTTCTTC.